This T cell receptor beta chain was recorded in a study of T cells in localized non-small cell lung cancer. Study results and caveats: Researchers found a median approximately 60 of the top 100 tumor clones in adjacent lung. Heterogeneity remains possible, as sequencing covered one tumor region only. Blood T cell density predicted longer survival; adjacent-lung clonality, shorter.

Clones were read by immunoSEQ multiplex PCR, and TCRdb kept only the in-frame ones, dropping some. The sample contains about 29,000 clones, around 89% of which appear only once. This clone appeared once. Its antigen is not identified. Germline CDR1 is MDHEN and CDR2 is SYDVKM. V was clipped by 4 bases and J by 2 bases, with 9 bases between them. This CDR3 comprises 14 residues. This sequence joins TRBV28 and TRBJ2-1, with D possibly matching TRBD1 (5 bases). The sequence was collected from a woman aged 35-75 years with stage I lung adenocarcinoma. Sequenced material: peripheral blood, taken before any cancer treatment. The CDR3 bases are TGTGCCAGCAGTTCCCCAGGGCCCTACAATGAGCAGTTCTTC. Its translation is CASSSPGPYNEQFF.